This T cell receptor (beta chain) was captured in a study of OX40 agonist ivuxolimab in advanced cancers. General study points: In the 0.1-3.0 mg/kg groups, partial responders showed among the lowest expansion.

As concerns this clone: Its antigen remains unidentified.

CDR3 length: 15 amino acids. V lost 6 bases, J lost 11 bases, and 23 bases lay in between. Germline V gene data show CDR1 as MNHEY and CDR2 as SVGAGI. Sequencing was performed with immunoSEQ multiplex PCR; in TCRdb, only in-frame clones are kept and a portion is missing. The table records about 90,000 clones, more than 75% of them present only once. The V and J genes are TRBV6-5 and TRBJ2-1, with D perhaps matching TRBD2 (6 bases). Sequenced material: CD4+ or CD8+ T cells sorted from blood, taken in a trial of the OX40 agonist ivuxolimab. The origin of this receptor is an adult with an advanced solid tumor such as melanoma, head and neck, liver or kidney cancer. This chain's CDR3 is CASSQPTGTGGKQFF. The CDR3 bases are TGTGCCAGCAGCCAACCGACCGGGACTGGTGGGAAGCAGTTCTTC.